This TCR beta chain comes out of a study of T cell repertoires in cytomegalovirus infection. For the study at large: Peptides in the study included HLA-C-restricted and HLA-B-restricted CMV epitopes. Public TCR beta signatures indicated both CMV infection and matching HLA type.

V lost 5 bases to trimming and J lost 6 bases; unmatched junction nucleotides: 9. The germline CDR1 and CDR2 sequences are SEHNR and FQNEAQ (reference sequence). The length of the CDR3 is 15 residues. MiXCR was run by TCRdb on the reads, yielding one entry per CDR3 protein. The data contain hundreds of thousands of distinct CDR3 sequences, roughly 42% of them seen just once; the ten biggest clones take up about two fifths. Whole-study results and caveats: The ex vivo response was dominated by HLA-C-restricted CMV-specific TCR beta clonotypes.

This clonotype was observed a few times. Its antigen is currently unknown. The chain has TRBV7-9 and TRBJ2-2; 7 bases are shared with TRBD1. This clonotype was sampled from a human donor in good health (CMV status not recorded). Some clones in this sample may be carry-over from other donors' samples. Sample: cultured PBMCs, taken from culture after CMV antigen stimulation. CDR3 DNA: TGTGCCAGCAGCCAGAACAGGGGTCTGGCCGGGGAGCTGTTTTTT. Translated, it gives CASSQNRGLAGELFF.